The 29 T cell receptor beta chains reported below all come from one sample, sequenced in a study of identical twins. One entry per CDR3 protein results from TCRdb running MiXCR on the 5' RACE reads. The sample has 420,000 or so distinct CDR3 sequences; around a sixth are singletons. Source material: naive T cells sorted from blood. The source of these receptors is a man between 45 and 60 years old in good health.

In this sample, this clonotype turned up many times. This chain joins TRBV15 and TRBJ2-7; D not certain. Germline V gene sequence: CDR1 LNHNV, CDR2 YYDKDF (reference sequence). The CDR3 totals 11 residues. V lost 1 base to trimming and J lost 6 bases, with 4 bases between them. CDR3 protein: CATSRASEQYF. The CDR3 coding sequence is TGTGCCACCAGCAGAGCCAGCGAGCAGTACTTC.

This clonotype was found many times. The rearrangement joins TRBV6-5 to TRBJ2-5, with 9 positions matching TRBD1. V was pared by 0 bases and J by 5 bases, with 7 bases of the junction left unmatched. The CDR3 is 16 amino acids. CDR1 MNHEY and CDR2 SVGAGI come from the germline V gene. Here the CDR3 DNA reads TGTGCCAGCAGTTACTCCCTAACAGGGGGCGGTGAGACCCAGTACTTC. The encoded protein is CASSYSLTGGGETQYF.

The table lists this clonotype with a few counts. The V and J genes are TRBV28 and TRBJ2-4; TRBD1 matches at 7 bases. Trimming took 1 base from V and 1 from J; bases not matched to a gene: 16. CDR3 size: 20 residues. Germline V CDR1 and CDR2: MDHEN, SYDVKM. The CDR3 loop is CASSLYSSGTARWAKNIQYF. As DNA, the CDR3 is TGTGCCAGCAGTTTATATTCGTCGGGGACAGCCCGATGGGCCAAAAACATTCAGTACTTC.

There are many counts of this clonotype. The rearrangement uses TRBV5-1 and TRBJ2-7, with D perhaps given as TRBD1 or TRBD2 (6 bases each). The V end lost 1 base, the J end lost 4 bases, and 12 bases lay between the germline ends. The germline V gene encodes CDR1 SGHRS and CDR2 YFSETQ. This CDR3 has 14 amino acids. The CDR3 loop reads CASSLTGGEYEQYF. The CDR3 DNA follows: TGCGCCAGCAGCTTGACCGGGGGCGAATACGAGCAGTACTTC.

This clonotype was detected a few times. The chain has TRBV7-3 and TRBJ2-2; D not certain. CDR1 SGHTA and CDR2 FQGTGA come from the germline V gene. V dropped 5 bases and J dropped 0 bases, with 13 bases sitting between them. The CDR3 extends over 16 amino acids. CDR3 protein: CASSQLAIPNTGELFF. The CDR3, as DNA: TGTGCCAGCAGCCAATTGGCGATACCGAACACCGGGGAGCTGTTTTTT.

This clonotype has ten or more counts. The rearrangement uses TRBV20-1 and TRBJ1-2; TRBD1 matches 7 bases. CDR1 DFQATT and CDR2 SNEGSKA come from the germline V gene (reference sequence). After removal of 0 bases from V and 5 bases from J, the junction contained 3 bases not matched to a gene. There are 13 residues in the CDR3. In DNA, the CDR3 is TGCAGTGCTAGAGACAGGGGGGTGTATGGCTACACCTTC. Translated: CSARDRGVYGYTF.

This clonotype has just a few counts. This chain connects TRBV12-3 or TRBV12-4 to TRBJ1-2; perhaps TRBD1 as D (5 bases). V lost 7 bases and J 4 bases, leaving 22 bases between the germline ends. The CDR3 loop spans 16 amino acids. The CDR3 nucleotides read TGTGCCAGCACCTTTGATCCCAGGGTCTCTGGCTATGGCTACACCTTC. The encoded protein is CASTFDPRVSGYGYTF.

The CDR3 spells CASSLAGGPPNEQFF. DNA of the CDR3: TGCGCCAGCAGCTTAGCGGGAGGGCCACCCAATGAGCAGTTCTTC. The V gene is TRBV5-1, the J gene TRBJ2-1; the match to TRBD2 covers 10 bases. The CDR3 is made up of 15 amino acids. Losses at the gene ends were 2 bases for V and 6 bases for J; bases not matched to a gene: 5. Germline V CDR1 and CDR2: SGHRS, YFSETQ. The entire variable domain, with the rest obtained from reference TRBV5-1 and TRBJ2-1, is as follows: KAGVTQTPRYLIKTRGQQVTLSCSPISGHRSVSWYQQTPGQGLQFLFEYFSETQRNKGNFPGRFSGRQFSNSRSEMNVSTLELGDSALYLCASSLAGGPPNEQFFGPGTRLTVL.

This sequence joins TRBV20-1 and TRBJ1-1; tentative D call: TRBD1 (6 bases). CDR1 is DFQATT and CDR2 is SNEGSKA in the germline V gene (reference sequence). The V gene lost 5 bases and the J gene lost 5 bases, with 18 bases spanning the gap. The CDR3 loop spans 14 amino acids. As DNA, the CDR3 is TGCAGTGCTCAACAGGGACCCCAGGGGACTGAAGCTTTCTTT. It codes for CSAQQGPQGTEAFF.

The chain carries TRBV20-1 and TRBJ2-3; 7 bases agree with TRBD2. The CDR3 runs to 16 residues. The V gene end was trimmed by 7 bases and the J gene end by 1 base; junction bases not matched to a gene: 14. Germline V gene data show CDR1 as DFQATT and CDR2 as SNEGSKA (reference sequence). The CDR3 sequence: CSVRFTSESRTDTQYF. CDR3 nucleotide sequence: TGCAGTGTTCGATTTACTAGCGAGAGCCGCACAGATACGCAGTATTTT.

Many counts were recorded for this clonotype. V gene TRBV20-1 combines with J gene TRBJ1-1, with D uncertain. The CDR3 is 13 amino acids. Germline V lookup: CDR1 DFQATT, CDR2 SNEGSKA (reference sequence). V lost 6 bases and J lost 0, with 11 bases in between. As DNA, the CDR3 is TGCAGTGCATACAGCGCAATGAACACTGAAGCTTTCTTT. Its translation: CSAYSAMNTEAFF.

This clonotype appeared many times. V usage is TRBV9 and J usage is TRBJ2-2; no clear D. The V end lost 0 bases, the J end lost 0 bases, and 6 bases lay between the germline ends. This CDR3 region has 15 residues. Germline CDR1 reads SGDLS; CDR2 reads YYNGEE. The chain's CDR3 is CASSVAGSNTGELFF. CDR3 in DNA: TGTGCCAGCAGCGTAGCTGGATCGAACACCGGGGAGCTGTTTTTT.

This chain links TRBV20-1 with TRBJ2-3; D is possibly TRBD1 or TRBD2 (5 bases each). Germline assignment: CDR1 DFQATT and CDR2 SNEGSKA (reference sequence). V lost 5 bases and J lost 2, with 11 bases in between. This CDR3 is 13 amino acids long. DNA of the CDR3: TGCAGTGCTTGGGACCGAGCCACAGATACGCAGTATTTT. Translating gives CSAWDRATDTQYF.

The chain uses TRBV7-9 and TRBJ2-3, with unresolved D. Germline CDR1 SEHNR, CDR2 FQNEAQ (reference sequence). Trimming pared 6 bases from V and 1 base from J, leaving 14 bases between. This CDR3 has 15 amino acids. The CDR3 sequence: CASSHVGVGTDTQYF. The CDR3 coding sequence is TGTGCCAGCAGTCACGTTGGCGTGGGCACAGATACGCAGTATTTT.

Ten or more counts support this clonotype. The chain uses TRBV11-2 and TRBJ2-1, with TRBD2 as a possible D gene (6 bases). V dropped 4 bases and J dropped 4 bases, with 14 bases sitting between them. The length of the CDR3 is 15 residues. The V gene's germline CDR1 is SGHAT and CDR2 FQNNGV. CDR3 region: CASSYRGGVYNEQFF. The CDR3 DNA sequence: TGTGCCAGCAGCTACCGGGGCGGGGTTTACAATGAGCAGTTCTTC. Using reference TRBV11-2 and TRBJ2-1 for the parts outside the CDR3, the full variable domain is EAGVAQSPRYKIIEKRQSVAFWCNPISGHATLYWYQQILGQGPKLLIQFQNNGVVDDSQLPKDRFSAERLKGVDSTLKIQPAKLEDSAVYLCASSYRGGVYNEQFFGPGTRLTVL.

The gene calls are TRBV7-2 and TRBJ2-2, with 9 bases identical to TRBD1. After removal of 5 bases from V and 13 bases from J, the junction contained 5 bases not matched to a gene. The length of the CDR3 is 12 residues. Per germline, CDR1 SGHTA and CDR2 FQGNSA. CDR3 sequence: CASSQGQGGLFF. Here the CDR3 DNA reads TGTGCCAGCAGCCAGGGACAGGGAGGGCTGTTTTTT.

In its sample, this clonotype was seen many times. The chain joins TRBV2 to TRBJ2-3, with 11 bases lining up with TRBD2. Germline lookup yields CDR1 SNHLY and CDR2 FYNNEI. V lost 6 bases to trimming and J lost 5 bases; unmatched junction nucleotides: 7. The CDR3 loop spans 15 amino acids. CDR3 coding DNA: TGTGCCAGCAGCCCCAGGACTAGCGGGTTAGATACGCAGTATTTT. This codes for CASSPRTSGLDTQYF.

The V and J genes are TRBV11-2 and TRBJ2-7, with 8 bases aligning to TRBD1. V was clipped by 0 bases and J by 5 bases; unmatched bases: 9. Germline V gene lookup returns CDR1 SGHAT and CDR2 FQNNGV. The CDR3 length is 16 residues. CDR3 loop: CASSLDRQGAVDEQYF. For the CDR3, the DNA is TGTGCCAGCAGCTTAGATAGGCAGGGGGCTGTGGACGAGCAGTACTTC.

This chain uses TRBV7-9 with TRBJ2-5, with 8 bases aligning to TRBD2. Germline V gene lookup returns CDR1 SEHNR and CDR2 FQNEAQ (reference sequence). This CDR3 contains 13 residues. Unmatched junction bases numbered 1, after V lost 6 bases and J lost 1 base. CDR3 protein: CASRTSAQETQYF. The DNA of the CDR3 is TGTGCCAGCAGGACTAGCGCCCAAGAGACCCAGTACTTC.

This clonotype was found a few times. The chain couples TRBV7-2 to TRBJ2-7; unclear D gene. The CDR3 has 13 residues. V was shortened by 2 bases and J by 2 bases, with 7 bases between the two germline ends. Germline lookup yields CDR1 SGHTA and CDR2 FQGNSA. In DNA, the CDR3 is TGTGCCAGCAGCTTACAACAGACCTACGAGCAGTACTTC. Its protein product is CASSLQQTYEQYF.

The CDR3 sequence is CASSLVSAGAETQYF. CDR3 bases: TGCGCCAGCAGCCTGGTGTCCGCAGGGGCAGAGACCCAGTACTTC. The V and J genes are TRBV5-1 and TRBJ2-5, with D tentatively TRBD1 (6 bases). Germline V gives CDR1 SGHRS, CDR2 YFSETQ. V gave up 4 bases and J gave up 4 bases, with 17 bases separating them. This CDR3 region has 15 residues.

This chain connects TRBV18 to TRBJ2-3; D possibly corresponds to TRBD2 (7 bases). The CDR3 totals 17 residues. CDR1 and CDR2 from the germline V gene are KGHSH and LQKENI. Trimming left V 4 bases short and J 0 bases short, with 17 bases between. The CDR3 spells CASSRVVTGGSTDTQYF. CDR3 coding DNA: TGTGCCAGCTCACGGGTCGTAACGGGGGGCAGCACAGATACGCAGTATTTT.

This clonotype turned up a few times. The V call is TRBV5-1, the J call TRBJ1-3, with a tentative D call TRBD1 (6 bases). This CDR3 is 16 amino acids long. The V gene's germline CDR1 is SGHRS and CDR2 YFSETQ. V gave up 4 bases and J gave up 1 base, with 15 bases separating them. In DNA, the CDR3 is TGCGCCAGCAGCACCGGACAGTCAAGGTCTGGAAACACCATATATTTT. As protein: CASSTGQSRSGNTIYF.

The chain is built from TRBV2 and TRBJ1-2; 8 bases are a match to TRBD1. J was trimmed by 4 bases and V by 8 bases; bases with no gene match: 6. The CDR3 totals 13 residues. Germline lookup yields CDR1 SNHLY and CDR2 FYNNEI. CDR3: CASASTGGYGYTF. The DNA for the CDR3 is TGTGCCAGCGCTTCCACAGGGGGCTATGGCTACACCTTC.

The chain carries TRBV29-1 and TRBJ2-7, with a tentative D call TRBD2 (5 bases). This CDR3 contains 12 residues. V lost 1 base and J 6 bases, leaving 10 bases between the germline ends. Germline V lookup: CDR1 SQVTM, CDR2 ANQGSEA. The CDR3 is CSVEGSRGEQYF. CDR3 coding DNA: TGCAGCGTTGAAGGGTCCCGGGGCGAGCAGTACTTC.

This chain uses TRBV6-2 or TRBV6-3 with TRBJ2-1, with a possible D match to TRBD2 (7 bases). Between the trimmed V and J ends, which lost 6 bases and 7 bases, there was a span of 16 bases. The CDR3 sequence is 14 residues long. Germline CDR1 and CDR2: MNHEY and SVGEGT. The CDR3, as DNA: TGTGCCAGCAGATTCAGGGGCGGGAGTAATGAGCAGTTCTTC. This gives the protein CASRFRGGSNEQFF.

The chain employs TRBV6-5 and TRBJ2-3, with D possibly called TRBD1 or TRBD2 (5 bases each). In germline, CDR1 is MNHEY, CDR2 SVGAGI. V dropped 2 bases and J dropped 6 bases, with 12 bases sitting between them. The CDR3 spans 14 residues. DNA of the CDR3: TGTGCCAGCAGTTACGTAACGGGGACCGATACGCAGTATTTT. Translated, it gives CASSYVTGTDTQYF.

In its sample, this clonotype was seen many times. This rearrangement joins TRBV12-3 or TRBV12-4 to TRBJ1-2; the D is unclear. The CDR3 spans 12 residues. Trimming took off 8 bases at V and 4 bases at J, with 11 bases between the two ends. CDR3 sequence reads: CASFRRIYGYTF. The DNA for the CDR3 is TGTGCCAGCTTCAGGCGGATCTATGGCTACACCTTC.

This clonotype was seen a handful of times. The chain is built from TRBV20-1 and TRBJ2-7; D uncertain. Per the germline V gene, CDR1 is DFQATT and CDR2 is SNEGSKA (reference sequence). CDR3 size: 13 residues. The germline V and J ends were trimmed by 6 bases and 0 bases, with 12 bases remaining between them. The CDR3 sequence: CSATPPSSYEQYF. The DNA for the CDR3 is TGCAGTGCGACTCCGCCCAGCTCCTACGAGCAGTACTTC.